Below, 13 T cell receptor beta chains from the same sample are listed, as sequenced in a study of blood T cell repertoires in COVID-19 (TCRdb year 2020). The method was the immunoSEQ multiplex PCR assay. The immuneACCESS repertoire file appears here via TCRdb, limited to in-frame rearrangements. These files lack a portion of the clones; in checked studies, under half of the deficit traces to unresolved V genes, and the cause of the others is not known. In this sample the table shows about 27,000 clones, over 75% of which occur a single time. The ten largest clones represent approximately 64% of the sample. Specimen: peripheral blood. Receptor source: a woman older than 75 with acute or convalescent COVID-19.

The CDR3 nucleotides read TGTGCCAGCAGCCAAGATAGCGGGAGCTCCTACAATGAGCAGTTCTTC. Its translation is CASSQDSGSSYNEQFF. The rearrangement uses TRBV4-2 and TRBJ2-1; TRBD2 matches at 9 bases. This CDR3 comprises 16 residues. CDR1 and CDR2 from the germline V gene are LGHNA and YNFKEQ. With V trimmed by 0 bases and J by 0 bases, 0 bases remained unmatched.

J is TRBJ1-1 and V is TRBV3-1 (or the pseudogene TRBV3-2), with TRBD1 identical over 8 bases. The CDR3 has 15 residues. Germline loops: CDR1 LGHDT, CDR2 YNNKEL (reference sequence). The junction had 11 bases not matched to a gene; V was cut back by 4 bases and J by 7 bases. CDR3 DNA: TGTGCCAGCAGCCTTTATGACAGGGGATACCGTGAAGCTTTCTTT. Translation gives CASSLYDRGYREAFF.

This clone was seen once. V gene TRBV7-8 combines with J gene TRBJ1-1; D remains unclear. The CDR3 length is 14 residues. The V gene's germline CDR1 is SGHVS and CDR2 FQNEAQ. Trimming removed 5 bases from V and 3 bases from J, with 13 bases in between. CDR3 residues: CASSHGREYTEAFF. CDR3 nucleotide sequence: TGTGCCAGCAGCCACGGGAGGGAGTACACTGAAGCTTTCTTT.

The chain has TRBV18 and TRBJ1-2; D is possibly TRBD1 (5 bases). This CDR3 has 16 amino acids. CDR1 is KGHSH, CDR2 LQKENI, per germline. Trimming stripped 3 bases from V and 10 bases from J, with 24 bases between. In DNA, the CDR3 is TGTGCCAGCTCACCCCGGGAGGGGAGGTTCCTATGGGACTACACCTTC. Its protein is CASSPREGRFLWDYTF.

The V call is TRBV29-1, the J call TRBJ2-7; 7 nucleotides line up with TRBD1. The CDR3 is 14 residues long. J was trimmed by 5 bases and V by 4 bases; bases with no gene match: 11. CDR1 is SQVTM, CDR2 ANQGSEA, per germline. The CDR3 spells CSVAPGTEFNEQYF. As DNA, the CDR3 is TGCAGCGTTGCACCCGGGACAGAGTTCAACGAGCAGTACTTC.

The CDR3 is CASSRSSGTGATEAFF. CDR3 DNA: TGTGCCAGCAGCCGTTCATCCGGGACAGGGGCGACTGAAGCTTTCTTT. The genes are TRBV7-9 and TRBJ1-1, with TRBD1 matching over 10 bases. The CDR3 is made up of 16 amino acids. The ends lost 5 bases at V and 5 bases at J; junction bases unmatched: 11. CDR1 is SEHNR, CDR2 FQNEAQ, per germline (reference sequence).

By sample share, this clone is hyperexpanded. This chain links TRBV3-1 (or the pseudogene TRBV3-2) with TRBJ2-7; 9 bases align to TRBD2. Losses at the gene ends were 7 bases for V and 6 bases for J; bases not matched to a gene: 4. Per the germline V gene, CDR1 is LGHDT and CDR2 is YNNKEL (reference sequence). The CDR3 length is 12 residues. This chain's CDR3 is CASTRAGGEQYF. The CDR3, as DNA: TGTGCCAGCACCCGAGCGGGGGGCGAGCAGTACTTC.

This rearrangement joins TRBV19 to TRBJ1-2; 8 nucleotides agree with TRBD1. The trim removed 6 bases at V and 8 bases at J, leaving 5 bases unmatched. The germline V gene has CDR1 LNHDA and CDR2 SQIVND (reference sequence). The CDR3 runs to 12 residues. The chain's CDR3 is CASRWTGYGYTF. CDR3 in DNA: TGTGCCAGTAGGTGGACAGGGTACGGCTACACCTTC.

The rearrangement uses TRBV19 and TRBJ2-1, with 9 bases aligning to TRBD2. Per germline, CDR1 LNHDA and CDR2 SQIVND (reference sequence). This CDR3 contains 17 residues. Trimming at V came to 4 bases and at J to 5 bases, leaving 12 bases not matched to a gene. The CDR3 sequence is CASSRHLSGRANNEQFF. CDR3 coding DNA: TGTGCCAGTAGTAGACACCTTAGCGGGAGAGCCAACAATGAGCAGTTCTTC.

This chain joins TRBV7-2 and TRBJ1-3; D ambiguous. CDR3 length equals 16 residues. The germline V gene encodes CDR1 SGHTA and CDR2 FQGNSA. V was pared by 2 bases and J by 4 bases, with 15 bases between. The CDR3 is CASSLFISFSGNTIYF. DNA of the CDR3: TGTGCCAGCAGCTTATTTATTTCTTTCTCCGGAAACACCATATATTTT.

V usage is TRBV10-3 and J usage is TRBJ2-5; 14 bases match TRBD2. Losses at the gene ends were 4 bases for V and 5 bases for J; bases not matched to a gene: 0. In germline, CDR1 is ENHRY, CDR2 SYGVKD. This CDR3 region has 14 residues. CDR3 in amino acids: CAISGTSGGETQYF. The CDR3, as DNA: TGTGCCATCAGTGGGACTAGCGGGGGGGAGACCCAGTACTTC.

The genes are TRBV3-1 (or the pseudogene TRBV3-2) and TRBJ1-5, with TRBD1 matching 7 bases. V lost 4 bases, J lost 3 bases, and 9 bases stayed unmatched. The V gene's germline CDR1 is LGHDT and CDR2 YNNKEL (reference sequence). CDR3 length equals 16 residues. The CDR3: CASSLSGTEHNQPQHF. The CDR3, as DNA: TGTGCCAGCAGCCTTTCCGGGACAGAGCACAATCAGCCCCAGCATTTT.

This sequence joins TRBV27 and TRBJ1-2, with D possibly TRBD1 on 5 matching bases. The CDR3 loop spans 13 amino acids. The ends were cut back, 6 bases at V and 4 bases at J, with 12 bases in the middle. Germline V CDR1 and CDR2: MNHEY, SMNVEV (reference sequence). The CDR3 loop reads CASRRNGGYGYTF. DNA for the CDR3: TGTGCCAGCAGGAGAAACGGGGGCTATGGCTACACCTTC.